The rows below give T cell receptor beta chains drawn from one sample of a study of blood T cell repertoires in COVID-19. The method was immunoSEQ multiplex PCR; TCRdb's version includes in-frame clones alone and lacks a portion of them. Of 200,000 to 300,000 clones listed, 84% are singletons. Material for sequencing was peripheral blood. All receptors derive from a man between 60 and 70 years old with acute or convalescent COVID-19. CDR3s include the opening cysteine and the closing phenylalanine or tryptophan. A D gene is named only where the DNA matches it firmly. Clone size is not always given. Where it is, it says once, few, many or a class for expanded clones.

D gene: TRBD2; clone size: NA; V gene: TRBV9; J gene: TRBJ2-1; CDR3 DNA: TGTGCCAGCAGCGTAGGCGGGAGGGGGATTTTGAGCGAGCAGTTCTTC; CDR3 protein: CASSVGGRGILSEQFF
D gene: TRBD1; clone size: few; V gene: TRBV7-7; J gene: TRBJ2-3; CDR3 DNA: TGTGCTAGCAGCTTAGCGCCGGGCCCATTAGGGGGCTTT; CDR3 protein: CASSLAPGPLGGF
D gene: TRBD1; clone size: NA; V gene: TRBV3-1/TRBV3-2; J gene: TRBJ2-3; CDR3 DNA: TGTGCCAGCAGCCCGAATACAGGGGTGGATACGCAGTATTTT; CDR3 protein: CASSPNTGVDTQYF
D gene: TRBD2; clone size: NA; V gene: TRBV11-1; J gene: TRBJ2-7; CDR3 DNA: TGTGCCAGCAGCATTTCCGGGAGGACCTTAGGGGAGCAGTACTTC; CDR3 protein: CASSISGRTLGEQYF
D gene: TRBD1; clone size: NA; V gene: TRBV19; J gene: TRBJ1-5; CDR3 DNA: TGTGCCAGTAGCCTATGGGGACAGGGTGGTGTTCAGCCCCAGCATTTT; CDR3 protein: CASSLWGQGGVQPQHF
D gene: NA; clone size: NA; V gene: TRBV6-5; J gene: TRBJ1-6; CDR3 DNA: TGTGCCAGCAGCCAAACAGGGCTGTCACCCCTCCACTTT; CDR3 protein: CASSQTGLSPLHF
D gene: TRBD2; clone size: NA; V gene: TRBV7-3; J gene: TRBJ2-5; CDR3 DNA: TGTGCCAGCAGCGCGAGCCAGCGGGGGGGCCGGGAGACCCAGTACTTC; CDR3 protein: CASSASQRGGRETQYF
D gene: NA; clone size: NA; V gene: TRBV7-6; J gene: TRBJ1-4; CDR3 DNA: TGTGCCAGCAGCCGTAATGAAAAACTGTTTTTT; CDR3 protein: CASSRNEKLFF
D gene: NA; clone size: NA; V gene: TRBV5-4; J gene: TRBJ2-3; CDR3 DNA: TGTGCCAGCAGCCGAGCTGAGGACTCCCAGTATTTT; CDR3 protein: CASSRAEDSQYF
D gene: TRBD2; clone size: NA; V gene: TRBV3-1/TRBV3-2; J gene: TRBJ2-2; CDR3 DNA: TGTGCCAGCAGCCAGGAAGGACTAGCGGGGAGCACCGGGGAGCTGTTTTTT; CDR3 protein: CASSQEGLAGSTGELFF
D gene: TRBD1; clone size: NA; V gene: TRBV10-3; J gene: TRBJ1-1; CDR3 DNA: TGTGCCATCAGCGGCGGACAGGGTTTGATAACTGAAGCTTTCTTT; CDR3 protein: CAISGGQGLITEAFF
D gene: NA; clone size: NA; V gene: TRBV4-1; J gene: TRBJ1-2; CDR3 DNA: TGCGCCAGCAGCCAAGACAGTATCTATGGCTACACCTTC; CDR3 protein: CASSQDSIYGYTF
D gene: TRBD1; clone size: NA; V gene: TRBV30; J gene: TRBJ1-5; CDR3 DNA: TGTGCCTGGAGTCGAGGACAGGGGGGCCAGCCCCAGCATTTT; CDR3 protein: CAWSRGQGGQPQHF
D gene: TRBD1; clone size: NA; V gene: TRBV27; J gene: TRBJ1-2; CDR3 DNA: TGTGCCAGCAGTTTATCGTACGGGACAGGCAATGGCTACACCTTC; CDR3 protein: CASSLSYGTGNGYTF
D gene: TRBD2; clone size: NA; V gene: TRBV5-1; J gene: TRBJ2-5; CDR3 DNA: TGCGCCAGCAGCCCCGGGACTAGCGGGAGGGTACGAGAGACCCAGTACTTC; CDR3 protein: CASSPGTSGRVRETQYF
D gene: NA; clone size: NA; V gene: TRBV29-1; J gene: TRBJ1-5; CDR3 DNA: TGCAGCGCTCTTATCGGGAATAGCAATCAGCCCCAGCATTTT; CDR3 protein: CSALIGNSNQPQHF
D gene: NA; clone size: NA; V gene: TRBV9; J gene: TRBJ1-1; CDR3 DNA: TGTGCCAGCAGCGAGGACAGTGGGACGGTGGAAGCTTTCTTT; CDR3 protein: CASSEDSGTVEAFF
D gene: NA; clone size: NA; V gene: TRBV10-2; J gene: TRBJ2-5; CDR3 DNA: TGCGCCACTACGGGACACCCTTACCAAGAGACCCAGTACTTC; CDR3 protein: CATTGHPYQETQYF
D gene: NA; clone size: NA; V gene: TRBV19; J gene: TRBJ1-1; CDR3 DNA: TGTGCCAGTAGTATCTTCACAGTGATGAACACTGAAGCTTTCTTT; CDR3 protein: CASSIFTVMNTEAFF
D gene: NA; clone size: NA; V gene: TRBV5-4; J gene: TRBJ1-1; CDR3 DNA: TGTGCCAGCAGCTTGGCGGGGGACACTGAAGCTTTCTTT; CDR3 protein: CASSLAGDTEAFF
D gene: TRBD1; clone size: NA; V gene: TRBV4-1; J gene: TRBJ2-1; CDR3 DNA: TGCGCCAGCAGCCACAATGACAGGGGTGGTGAGCAGTTCTTC; CDR3 protein: CASSHNDRGGEQFF
D gene: TRBD1; clone size: NA; V gene: TRBV25-1; J gene: TRBJ1-2; CDR3 DNA: TGTGCCAGCAGTGATCAGGGACAGGGAACGGGTGGCTACACCTTC; CDR3 protein: CASSDQGQGTGGYTF
D gene: NA; clone size: NA; V gene: TRBV4-2; J gene: TRBJ1-2; CDR3 DNA: TGTGCCAGCAGCCAACACGACATCGGGGATGGCTACACCTTC; CDR3 protein: CASSQHDIGDGYTF